This paragraph reports one T cell receptor (beta chain). This clonotype has just a few counts. Its antigen is unknown. Within one base of it there is no much larger clone, and no base qualities were kept. The sample is drawn from a study of response to subunit inactivated influenza vaccine (dated by TCRdb to 2016 to 2018). Some background on the complete study: To follow how T cells responded to a trivalent subunit inactivated influenza vaccine, the researchers relied on deep quantitative profiling of the T cell receptor repertoire. Study-level results and caveats: According to the authors, only a limited number of new T cells may be recruited by each seasonal influenza vaccination.

The CDR3 has 16 amino acids, counting the end cysteine and phenylalanine. CDR3 DNA is the only sequence kept; it has 48 bases, read in frame from the first base. CDR1 and CDR2 are read off the germline V gene as ENHRY and SYGVKD. Cut back by 2 bases and 0 bases, the V and J ends lie 8 bases apart. Preparation of the library involved RT-PCR. The instrument given in TCRdb is Illumina HiSeq 2500. Using fastp trimming at Q25 and MiXCR clonotype assembly, TCRdb reanalyzed the public sequencing data and kept in-frame beta chains. Identical CDR3 protein sequences are pooled into one entry, listed with their most common genes and DNA. This sample comprises roughly 570,000 distinct CDR3 sequences, approximately 15% of them detected only once. Roughly 11% of the sample belongs to the ten largest clones.

The chain links TRBV10-3 with TRBJ1-6; the D gene lacks a confident call. The receptor was derived from a man aged 50 to 60 who received an inactivated influenza vaccine. Donor details come from another sample of the same person, matched by shared clones. Specimen: PBMCs from blood, collected roughly 12 days after vaccination. CDR3 protein: CAISELQSSYNSPLHF. The base sequence is TGTGCCATCAGTGAGCTCCAGAGCTCCTATAATTCACCCCTCCACTTT.